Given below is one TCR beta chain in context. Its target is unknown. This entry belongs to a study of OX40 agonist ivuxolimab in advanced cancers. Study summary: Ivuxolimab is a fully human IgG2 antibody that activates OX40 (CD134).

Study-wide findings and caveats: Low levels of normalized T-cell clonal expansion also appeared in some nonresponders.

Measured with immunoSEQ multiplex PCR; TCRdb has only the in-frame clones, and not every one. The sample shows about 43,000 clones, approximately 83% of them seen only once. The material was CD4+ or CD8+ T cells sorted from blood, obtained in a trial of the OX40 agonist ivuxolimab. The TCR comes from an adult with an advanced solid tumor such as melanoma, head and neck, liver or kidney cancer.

The CDR3 DNA reads as TGTGCCAGCAGCCATCAGCGGGAGGGCCTGGGGGAGACCCAGTACTTC. The encoded protein is CASSHQREGLGETQYF. The chain carries TRBV4-2 and TRBJ2-5; 10 bases are shared with TRBD2. V trimming: 3 bases; J trimming: 5 bases; junction bases outside the gene matches: 9. This CDR3 contains 16 residues. Germline V lookup: CDR1 LGHNA, CDR2 YNFKEQ.